A single sample gave rise to the 8 T cell receptor beta chains below, sequenced in a study of T cell changes during pregnancy in multiple sclerosis. The method was immunoSEQ multiplex PCR; TCRdb's version includes in-frame clones alone and lacks a portion of them. The sample contains fewer than 45,000 clones, approximately 94% of which appear only once. This material consisted of CD8+ T cells from peripheral blood mononuclear cells, taken in the third trimester of pregnancy. The origin of the receptors is a female donor with multiple sclerosis, enrolled in a pregnancy study.

The chain has TRBV4-1 and TRBJ2-7; maybe TRBD2 (5 bases). This CDR3 region has 15 residues. Germline CDR1 and CDR2: MGHRA and YSYEKL. The V end lost 1 base, the J end lost 6 bases, and 16 bases lay between the germline ends. The CDR3 DNA follows: TGCGCCAGCAGCCAAGTATGGGCGGGCATCGGCGAGCAGTACTTC. Its translation is CASSQVWAGIGEQYF.

The CDR3 protein is CASSLRTGYGYTF. In DNA form, the CDR3 reads TGTGCCAGCAGCTTAAGGACAGGCTATGGCTACACCTTC. This chain uses TRBV11-1 with TRBJ1-2; 7 positions match TRBD1. V shed 2 bases and J 4 bases; nucleotides not matched to a gene: 1. CDR1 and CDR2 from the germline V gene are SGHAT and FQDESV (reference sequence). This CDR3 region has 13 residues.

V usage is TRBV9 and J usage is TRBJ2-7; 9 nucleotides line up with TRBD1. V was pared by 3 bases and J by 3 bases, with 10 bases of the junction left unmatched. CDR3 length: 16 amino acids. Germline V lookup: CDR1 SGDLS, CDR2 YYNGEE. The CDR3 nucleotides are TGTGCCAGCAGCGGAAGGACCGGGACAGGGAGCTACGAGCAGTACTTC. Its translation: CASSGRTGTGSYEQYF.

J is TRBJ1-1 and V is TRBV19, with 9 nucleotides matching TRBD1. Trimming removed 6 bases from V and 3 bases from J; junction bases left unmatched: 11. The CDR3 loop spans 16 amino acids. The germline V gene has CDR1 LNHDA and CDR2 SQIVND (reference sequence). The CDR3 spells CASRVLNRGRYTEAFF. CDR3 nucleotide sequence: TGTGCCAGTAGGGTTTTAAACAGGGGGCGTTACACTGAAGCTTTCTTT.

This rearrangement joins TRBV2 to TRBJ2-7; 10 nucleotides match TRBD2. J lost 4 bases, V lost 5 bases, and 2 bases had no gene match. The CDR3 is made up of 13 amino acids. Germline-derived CDR1 and CDR2 are SNHLY and FYNNEI. CDR3 bases: TGTGCCAGCAGTCAACTAGCGGGGTACGAGCAGTACTTC. Its protein is CASSQLAGYEQYF.

The V and J genes are TRBV27 and TRBJ1-1; possibly TRBD1 for D (5 bases). Deletions cut 6 bases from V and 1 base from J, with 9 bases between. The CDR3 covers 13 residues. Germline CDR1 reads MNHEY; CDR2 reads SMNVEV (reference sequence). CDR3 in DNA: TGTGCCAGCAGCTGGGGGGGGAACACTGAAGCTTTCTTT. Amino acid sequence: CASSWGGNTEAFF.

The V call is TRBV19, the J call TRBJ1-2; 10 positions agree with TRBD1. V lost 5 bases to trimming and J lost 6 bases; unmatched junction nucleotides: 3. This CDR3 is built from 13 residues. Germline-derived CDR1 and CDR2 are LNHDA and SQIVND (reference sequence). Written as DNA, the CDR3 is TGTGCCAGTAGTTATGGGACAGGGGATGGCTACACCTTC. Its translation: CASSYGTGDGYTF.

In its sample, this clone ranks as medium-sized. V usage is TRBV29-1 and J usage is TRBJ2-7; TRBD2 is a possible D gene (6 bases). The CDR3 length is 13 residues. V shed 2 bases and J shed 7 bases, with 15 bases lying between them. The germline CDR1 and CDR2 sequences are SQVTM and ANQGSEA. In nucleotides, the CDR3 is TGCAGCGTTGAATTGGCTCCGGCGGGGGAGCAGTACTTC. Translated, it gives CSVELAPAGEQYF.